This entry concerns a single TCR beta chain. The sample belongs to a study of neurological immune-mediated disorders. 5'RACE employing 10-nucleotide random UMIs yielded the cDNA. Using its own MiXCR run on the 5' RACE reads, TCRdb lists one record per CDR3 protein. The table lists some 48,000 distinct CDR3 sequences, 4.5% to 7% of them singletons. Sample: CD4+ T cells from blood. The TCR was taken from a woman younger than 30 with multiple sclerosis.

CDR3 sequence (DNA): TGTGCCAGCAGTTACGTAGCGGGCGGGGAATTCTTC. Translation: CASSYVAGGEFF. V is TRBV6-2 or TRBV6-3 and J is TRBJ2-1, with TRBD2 matching 7 bases. Germline trimming cut 2 bases from V and 16 bases from J; bases unmatched to any gene: 8. The CDR3 extends over 12 amino acids. Germline V gene lookup returns CDR1 MNHEY and CDR2 SVGEGT.